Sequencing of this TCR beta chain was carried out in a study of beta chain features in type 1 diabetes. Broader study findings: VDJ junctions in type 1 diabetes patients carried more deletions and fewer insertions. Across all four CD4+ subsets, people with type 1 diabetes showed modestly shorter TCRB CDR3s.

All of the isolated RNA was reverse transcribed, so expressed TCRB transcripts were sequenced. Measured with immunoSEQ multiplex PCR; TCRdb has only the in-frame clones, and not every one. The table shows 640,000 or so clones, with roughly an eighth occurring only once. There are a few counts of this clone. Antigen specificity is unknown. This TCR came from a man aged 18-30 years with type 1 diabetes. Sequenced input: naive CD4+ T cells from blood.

In nucleotides, the CDR3 is TGTGCCAGCAGGGACCCGGGCATCACCATATATTTT. It translates to CASRDPGITIYF. The V call is TRBV2, the J call TRBJ1-3; D gene unclear. Germline CDR1 and CDR2: SNHLY and FYNNEI. This CDR3 region has 12 residues. Trimming removed 6 bases at V and 9 bases at J, with 12 bases between.